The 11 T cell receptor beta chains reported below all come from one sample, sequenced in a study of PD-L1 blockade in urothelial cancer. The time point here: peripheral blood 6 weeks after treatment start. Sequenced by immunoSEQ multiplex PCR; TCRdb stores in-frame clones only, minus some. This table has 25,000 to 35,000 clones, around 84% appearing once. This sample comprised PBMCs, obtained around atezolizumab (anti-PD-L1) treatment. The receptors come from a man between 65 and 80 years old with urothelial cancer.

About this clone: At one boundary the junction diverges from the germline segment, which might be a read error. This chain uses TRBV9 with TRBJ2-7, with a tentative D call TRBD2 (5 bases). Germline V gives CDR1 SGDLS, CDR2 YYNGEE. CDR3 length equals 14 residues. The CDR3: CAGSVGLSSYEQYF. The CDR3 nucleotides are TGTGCCGGCAGCGTCGGACTGTCCTCCTACGAGCAGTACTTC. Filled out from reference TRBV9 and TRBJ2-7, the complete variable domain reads DSGVTQTPKHLITATGQRVTLRCSPRSGDLSVYWYQQSLDQGLQFLIQYYNGEERAKGNILERFSAQQFPDLHSELNLSSLELGDSALYFCAGSVGLSSYEQYFGPGTRLTVT.

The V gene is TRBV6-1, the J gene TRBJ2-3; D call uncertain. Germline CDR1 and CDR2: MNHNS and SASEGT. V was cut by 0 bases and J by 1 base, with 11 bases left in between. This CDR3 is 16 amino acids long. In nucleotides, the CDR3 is TGTGCCAGCAGTGAAGCTGTCGTGGCGGGCACAGATACGCAGTATTTT. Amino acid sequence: CASSEAVVAGTDTQYF.

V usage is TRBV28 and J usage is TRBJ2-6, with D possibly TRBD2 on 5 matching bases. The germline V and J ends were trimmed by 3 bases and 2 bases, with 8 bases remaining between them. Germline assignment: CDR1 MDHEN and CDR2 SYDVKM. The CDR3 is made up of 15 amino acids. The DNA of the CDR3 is TGTGCCAGCAGTTTTTCGGGGACTGGGGCCAACGTCCTGACTTTC. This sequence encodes CASSFSGTGANVLTF.

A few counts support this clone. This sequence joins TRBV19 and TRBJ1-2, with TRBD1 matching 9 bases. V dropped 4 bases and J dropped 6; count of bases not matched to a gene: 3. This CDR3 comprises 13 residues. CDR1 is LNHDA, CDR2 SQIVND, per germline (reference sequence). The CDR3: CASSTRTGDGYTF. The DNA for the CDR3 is TGTGCCAGTAGTACCCGGACAGGGGATGGCTACACCTTC.

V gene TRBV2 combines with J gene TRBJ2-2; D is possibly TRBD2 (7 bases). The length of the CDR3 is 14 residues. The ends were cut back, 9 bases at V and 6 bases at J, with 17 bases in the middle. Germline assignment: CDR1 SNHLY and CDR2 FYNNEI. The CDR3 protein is CARKEGGGSGELFF. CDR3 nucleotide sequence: TGTGCCAGAAAAGAGGGGGGGGGCTCCGGGGAGCTGTTTTTT.

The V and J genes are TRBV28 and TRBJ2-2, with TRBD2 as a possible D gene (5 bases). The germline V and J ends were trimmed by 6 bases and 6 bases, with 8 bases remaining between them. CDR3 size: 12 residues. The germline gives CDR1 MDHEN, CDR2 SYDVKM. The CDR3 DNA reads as TGTGCCAGCAGGGAGAGGGCCGGGGAGCTGTTTTTT. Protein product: CASRERAGELFF.

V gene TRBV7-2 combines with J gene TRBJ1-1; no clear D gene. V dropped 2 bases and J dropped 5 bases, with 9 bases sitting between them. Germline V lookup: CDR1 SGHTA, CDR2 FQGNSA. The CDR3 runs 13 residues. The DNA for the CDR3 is TGTGCCAGCAGCTTACGGGAGAGGACTGAAGCTTTCTTT. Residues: CASSLRERTEAFF. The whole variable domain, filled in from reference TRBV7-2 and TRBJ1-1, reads GAGVSQSPSNKVTEKGKDVELRCDPISGHTALYWYRQSLGQGLEFLIYFQGNSAPDKSGLPSDRFSAERTGGSVSTLTIQRTQQEDSAVYLCASSLRERTEAFFGQGTRLTVV.

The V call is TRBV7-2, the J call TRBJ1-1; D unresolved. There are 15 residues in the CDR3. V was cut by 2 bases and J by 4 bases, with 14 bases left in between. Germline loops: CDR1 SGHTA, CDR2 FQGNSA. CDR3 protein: CASSLRALRVTEAFF. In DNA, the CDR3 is TGTGCCAGCAGCTTACGTGCGTTACGGGTCACTGAAGCTTTCTTT.

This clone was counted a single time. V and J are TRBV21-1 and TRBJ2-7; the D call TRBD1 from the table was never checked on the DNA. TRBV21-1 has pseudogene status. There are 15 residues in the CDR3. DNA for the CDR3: TGTGCCAGCAGCAAAGCAAGGACAGGGTCCTACGAGCAGTACTTC. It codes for CASSKARTGSYEQYF.

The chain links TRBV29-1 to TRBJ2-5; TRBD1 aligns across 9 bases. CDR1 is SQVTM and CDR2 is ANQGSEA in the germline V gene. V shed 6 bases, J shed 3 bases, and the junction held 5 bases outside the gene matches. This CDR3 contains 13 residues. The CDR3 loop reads CSVGGTGKETQYF. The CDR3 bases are TGCAGCGTGGGAGGGACAGGGAAAGAGACCCAGTACTTC.

CDR3 sequence: CASSPDRTGDLYEQYF. For the CDR3, the DNA is TGTGCCAGCAGCCCTGATAGGACAGGGGACCTGTACGAGCAGTACTTC. The gene calls are TRBV14 and TRBJ2-7, with TRBD1 identical over 9 bases. Germline V gene sequence: CDR1 SGHDN, CDR2 FVKESK. The length of the CDR3 is 16 residues. V lost 4 bases to trimming and J lost 4 bases; unmatched junction nucleotides: 11.